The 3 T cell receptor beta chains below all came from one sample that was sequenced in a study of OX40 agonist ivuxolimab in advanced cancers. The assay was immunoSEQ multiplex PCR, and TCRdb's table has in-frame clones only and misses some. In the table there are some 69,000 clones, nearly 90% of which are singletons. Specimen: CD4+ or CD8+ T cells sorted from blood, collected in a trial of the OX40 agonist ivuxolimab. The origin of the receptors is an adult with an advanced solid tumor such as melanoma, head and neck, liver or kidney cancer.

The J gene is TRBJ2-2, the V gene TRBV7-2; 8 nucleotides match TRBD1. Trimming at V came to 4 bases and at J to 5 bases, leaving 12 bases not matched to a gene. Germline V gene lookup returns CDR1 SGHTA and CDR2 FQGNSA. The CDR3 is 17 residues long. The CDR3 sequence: CASSSRRPGGVTGELFF. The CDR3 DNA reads TGTGCCAGCAGCTCGAGGAGACCAGGGGGCGTAACCGGGGAGCTGTTTTTT.

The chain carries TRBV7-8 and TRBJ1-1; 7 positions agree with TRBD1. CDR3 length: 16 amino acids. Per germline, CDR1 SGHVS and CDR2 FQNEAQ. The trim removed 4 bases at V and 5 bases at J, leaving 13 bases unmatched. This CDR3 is CASSSGQVRRGTEAFF. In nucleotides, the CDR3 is TGTGCCAGCAGCTCCGGACAGGTTCGGAGGGGGACTGAAGCTTTCTTT. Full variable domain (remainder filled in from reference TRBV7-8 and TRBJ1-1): GAGVSQSPRYKVAKRGQDVALRCDPISGHVSLFWYQQALGQGPEFLTYFQNEAQLDKSGLPSDRFFAERPEGSVSTLKIQRTQQEDSAVYLCASSSGQVRRGTEAFFGQGTRLTVV.

The DNA for the CDR3 is TGTGCCAGCAGCTTGCTACCGGGACAACACACCGGGGAGCTGTTTTTT. This encodes CASSLLPGQHTGELFF. This rearrangement joins TRBV7-2 to TRBJ2-2, with a tentative D call TRBD1 (6 bases). Germline values: CDR1 SGHTA, CDR2 FQGNSA. V lost 3 bases and J lost 3, with 14 bases in between. The CDR3 has 16 amino acids.